This T cell receptor (beta chain) is drawn from a study of control samples from healthy donors and cancer patients. V was trimmed by 2 bases and J by 3 bases, leaving 8 bases between them. The CDR3 runs 13 residues. Method: immunoSEQ multiplex PCR; TCRdb's copy keeps in-frame clones and lacks some. This sample carries about 120,000 clones, more than 70% of them seen once, and the ten largest clones take approximately 39%. The sequenced material came from blood. The TCR was taken from a middle-aged man in good health. The J gene is TRBJ2-7, the V gene TRBV12-3 or TRBV12-4; D unclear. The CDR3 nucleotides read TGTGCCAGCAGTTTAAACACCTTCTACGAGCAGTACTTC. Translating it yields CASSLNTFYEQYF.